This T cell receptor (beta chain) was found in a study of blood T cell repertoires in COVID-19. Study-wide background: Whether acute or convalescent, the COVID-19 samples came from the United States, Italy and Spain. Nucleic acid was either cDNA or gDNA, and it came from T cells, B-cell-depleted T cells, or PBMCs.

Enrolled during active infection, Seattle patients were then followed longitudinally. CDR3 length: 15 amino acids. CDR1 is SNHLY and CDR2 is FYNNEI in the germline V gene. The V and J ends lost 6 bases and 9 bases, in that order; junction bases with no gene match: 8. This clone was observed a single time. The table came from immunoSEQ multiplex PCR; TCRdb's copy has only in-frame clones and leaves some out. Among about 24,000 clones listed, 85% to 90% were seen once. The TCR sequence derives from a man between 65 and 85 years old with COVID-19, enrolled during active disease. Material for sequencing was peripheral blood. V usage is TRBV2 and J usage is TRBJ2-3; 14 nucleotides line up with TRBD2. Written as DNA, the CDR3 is TGTGCCAGCAGCACCGGGACTAGCGGGAGAATGACGCAGTATTTT. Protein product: CASSTGTSGRMTQYF.